This T cell receptor beta chain was observed in a study of sequential checkpoint blockade in melanoma. Background on the study: Each arm's sequence ended with maintenance nivolumab.

Method: immunoSEQ multiplex PCR; TCRdb's copy keeps in-frame clones and lacks some. There are 15,000 to 20,000 clones in the sample; roughly 61% occur only once, and approximately 15% lies in the top ten. Germline V gene sequence: CDR1 SGHNT, CDR2 YYREEE (reference sequence). The CDR3 contains 14 residues. V was cut by 4 bases and J by 4 bases, with 14 bases left in between. Treatment in this sample: randomized to nivolumab then ipilimumab (arm A) or the reverse (arm B). The sequence derives from a human donor with melanoma. Sequencing used CD8+ T cells sorted from blood (inferred from file names), obtained from a patient given nivolumab and ipilimumab in sequence. This chain uses TRBV5-4 with TRBJ1-2, with D perhaps TRBD1 (6 bases). DNA of the CDR3: TGTGCCAGCAGCGGGGGCCAGATACCCTATGGCTACACCTTC. This gives the protein CASSGGQIPYGYTF.